This is a list of T cell receptor beta chains from one sample in a study of blood T cells in healthy people across ages. TCRdb re-derived calls from the 5' RACE reads in MiXCR, one entry per CDR3 protein. This table has more than 800,000 distinct CDR3 sequences, 45% appearing once. Sequenced input: blood. These receptors came from a woman aged 60-70 years in good health. Each CDR3 is given with its conserved first and last residue. The order of the fields is CDR3 protein, CDR3 DNA, D gene, CDR3 length, V gene, clone size, J gene. A D gene is named only where the DNA matches it firmly. Clone size appears in some rows only: once, few, many, or a class for an expanded clone.

CDR3: CSVVSRSGQYF; DNA: TGCAGCGTGGTCAGCCGATCCGGGCAGTACTTC; D: NA; length: 11; V: TRBV29-1; size: NA; J: TRBJ2-4
CDR3: CATSSAGVEETQYF; DNA: TGTGCCACCAGCAGCGCAGGTGTAGAAGAGACCCAGTACTTC; D: NA; length: 14; V: TRBV15; size: NA; J: TRBJ2-5
CDR3: CSATTGSDSYNEQFF; DNA: TGCAGTGCTACCACAGGGAGTGATTCGTACAATGAGCAGTTCTTC; D: NA; length: 15; V: TRBV20-1; size: NA; J: TRBJ2-1
CDR3: CASSLWDIRGSSYKEQFF; DNA: TGTGCCAGCAGCTTGTGGGATATTCGGGGGAGCTCCTACAAGGAGCAGTTCTTC; D: NA; length: 18; V: TRBV11-2; size: NA; J: TRBJ2-1
CDR3: CSVDGQFF; DNA: TGCAGCGTTGACGGGCAGTTCTTC; D: NA; length: 8; V: TRBV29-1; size: NA; J: TRBJ2-1
CDR3: CASRRGVAGTAYNEQYF; DNA: TGTGCCAGCAGAAGGGGGGTGGCGGGAACTGCGTACAATGAGCAGTACTTC; D: NA; length: 17; V: TRBV9; size: NA; J: TRBJ2-7
CDR3: CAISERLLSSYEQYF; DNA: TGTGCCATCAGTGAGCGACTACTGAGCTCCTACGAGCAGTACTTC; D: NA; length: 15; V: TRBV10-3; size: many; J: TRBJ2-7
CDR3: CASSPRDRGFNSPLHF; DNA: TGTGCCAGCAGTCCTCGGGACAGGGGGTTTAATTCACCCCTCCACTTT; D: TRBD1; length: 16; V: TRBV28; size: NA; J: TRBJ1-6
CDR3: CASSPRVGFLETQYF; DNA: TGTGCCAGCAGCCCGAGGGTGGGTTTTCTAGAGACCCAGTACTTC; D: NA; length: 15; V: TRBV27; size: few; J: TRBJ2-5
CDR3: CASRATGTGAREQYF; DNA: TGTGCCAGCAGGGCGACGGGGACAGGGGCTCGCGAGCAGTACTTC; D: TRBD1; length: 15; V: TRBV7-2; size: NA; J: TRBJ2-7
CDR3: CASSSGLAGPSYNEQFF; DNA: TGTGCCAGCAGCTCGGGACTAGCGGGGCCCTCCTACAATGAGCAGTTCTTC; D: TRBD2; length: 17; V: TRBV5-5; size: few; J: TRBJ2-1
CDR3: CSARADRNPVAFF; DNA: TGCAGTGCTAGAGCCGATAGGAACCCAGTGGCTTTCTTT; D: NA; length: 13; V: TRBV20-1; size: NA; J: TRBJ1-1
CDR3: CASSVTALGVNTEAFF; DNA: TGCGCCAGCAGCGTGACTGCTCTAGGGGTAAACACTGAAGCTTTCTTT; D: NA; length: 16; V: TRBV5-1; size: NA; J: TRBJ1-1
CDR3: CSVGGLVYREQFF; DNA: TGCAGCGTGGGGGGGCTAGTGTACCGTGAGCAGTTCTTC; D: NA; length: 13; V: TRBV29-1; size: few; J: TRBJ2-1
CDR3: CASSSKYNEQYF; DNA: TGTGCCAGCAGCTCTAAGTACAATGAGCAGTACTTC; D: NA; length: 12; V: TRBV6-2/TRBV6-3; size: NA; J: TRBJ2-7
CDR3: CASRGGEYEQYF; DNA: TGTGCCAGCAGGGGTGGGGAGTACGAGCAGTACTTC; D: NA; length: 12; V: TRBV7-9; size: NA; J: TRBJ2-7
CDR3: CTSQQETQYF; DNA: TGTACCAGCCAACAAGAGACCCAGTACTTC; D: NA; length: 10; V: TRBV28; size: once; J: TRBJ2-5
CDR3: CASSWTSGRRYEQYF; DNA: TGTGCCAGCAGCTGGACTAGCGGGAGACGCTACGAGCAGTACTTC; D: TRBD2; length: 15; V: TRBV3-1; size: few; J: TRBJ2-7
CDR3: CASSPRESHEKLFF; DNA: TGTGCCAGCAGCCCCCGAGAGAGCCATGAAAAACTGTTTTTT; D: NA; length: 14; V: TRBV7-9; size: NA; J: TRBJ1-4
CDR3: CASRRSGGGDTQYF; DNA: TGTGCCAGCAGGAGAAGCGGGGGGGGAGATACGCAGTATTTT; D: TRBD2; length: 14; V: TRBV6-2/TRBV6-3; size: NA; J: TRBJ2-3
CDR3: CASSEGQANSYEQYF; DNA: TGCGCCAGCAGCGAGGGACAGGCGAATTCCTACGAGCAGTACTTC; D: TRBD1; length: 15; V: TRBV5-1; size: few; J: TRBJ2-7
CDR3: CASSYSASGSVGTQYF; DNA: TGTGCCAGCAGTTACTCCGCTAGCGGGAGTGTTGGTACGCAGTATTTT; D: TRBD2; length: 16; V: TRBV6-5; size: few; J: TRBJ2-3
CDR3: CASSSDGTSGGDTQYF; DNA: TGTGCCAGCAGTTCCGACGGGACTAGCGGTGGGGATACGCAGTATTTT; D: TRBD2; length: 16; V: TRBV27; size: few; J: TRBJ2-3
CDR3: CASSLARTSYNEQFF; DNA: TGTGCCAGCAGCTTAGCGCGTACGTCCTACAATGAGCAGTTCTTC; D: NA; length: 15; V: TRBV7-9; size: NA; J: TRBJ2-1
CDR3: CASSQKGGTPWNTEAFF; DNA: TGCGCCAGCAGCCAAAAAGGAGGGACTCCATGGAACACTGAAGCTTTCTTT; D: NA; length: 17; V: TRBV4-1; size: NA; J: TRBJ1-1
CDR3: CSVVEGAGSNQPQHF; DNA: TGCAGCGTTGTTGAGGGGGCGGGAAGCAATCAGCCCCAGCATTTT; D: TRBD1; length: 15; V: TRBV29-1; size: NA; J: TRBJ1-5
CDR3: CSARPGTGDPPQYF; DNA: TGCAGTGCACGACCCGGGACAGGAGACCCCCCCCAGTACTTC; D: TRBD1; length: 14; V: TRBV20-1; size: many; J: TRBJ2-7
CDR3: CASSPLGGPSYNEQFF; DNA: TGTGCCAGCAGTCCGCTGGGGGGTCCCTCCTACAATGAGCAGTTCTTC; D: NA; length: 16; V: TRBV28; size: NA; J: TRBJ2-1
CDR3: CASSQTALHNEQFF; DNA: TGTGCCAGCAGCCAAACTGCACTCCACAATGAGCAGTTCTTC; D: NA; length: 14; V: TRBV3-1; size: few; J: TRBJ2-1
CDR3: CASSQDQASWTNEQYF; DNA: TGTGCCAGCAGCCAAGATCAGGCGAGCTGGACGAATGAGCAGTACTTC; D: NA; length: 16; V: TRBV4-2; size: NA; J: TRBJ2-7
CDR3: CASSEQGASGYTF; DNA: TGCGCCAGCAGCGAACAGGGGGCTAGTGGCTACACCTTC; D: TRBD1; length: 13; V: TRBV4-1; size: NA; J: TRBJ1-2
CDR3: CASSFTGDSRGGYEQYF; DNA: TGTGCCAGCAGTTTCACGGGGGATTCGAGGGGGGGCTACGAGCAGTACTTC; D: NA; length: 17; V: TRBV28; size: NA; J: TRBJ2-7
CDR3: CASILSYEQYF; DNA: TGTGCCAGCATACTCTCCTACGAGCAGTACTTC; D: NA; length: 11; V: TRBV2; size: NA; J: TRBJ2-7
CDR3: CASSRWGSTTDTQYF; DNA: TGTGCCAGCAGCCGTTGGGGGTCTACCACAGATACGCAGTATTTT; D: NA; length: 15; V: TRBV6-5; size: NA; J: TRBJ2-3
CDR3: CAIGRDPSSYELYF; DNA: TGTGCCATCGGGCGGGACCCCAGCTCCTACGAGCTGTACTTC; D: NA; length: 14; V: TRBV10-3; size: NA; J: TRBJ2-7
CDR3: CSARDEGRPGANVLTF; DNA: TGCAGTGCTAGAGATGAAGGGAGACCGGGGGCCAACGTCCTGACTTTC; D: NA; length: 16; V: TRBV20-1; size: few; J: TRBJ2-6
CDR3: CASSNRDRDLVAPLHF; DNA: TGTGCCAGCAGTAACCGGGACAGGGACCTAGTGGCACCCCTCCACTTT; D: TRBD1; length: 16; V: TRBV25-1; size: NA; J: TRBJ1-6
CDR3: CASSYTRAGVYEQYF; DNA: TGTGCCAGCAGTTACACCCGGGCGGGAGTATACGAGCAGTACTTC; D: TRBD2; length: 15; V: TRBV6-2/TRBV6-3; size: NA; J: TRBJ2-7
CDR3: CASSLLRSNQPQHF; DNA: TGTGCCAGCAGTTTGTTGCGGAGCAATCAGCCCCAGCATTTT; D: NA; length: 14; V: TRBV28; size: NA; J: TRBJ1-5
CDR3: CAWGTAPSSYEQYF; DNA: TGTGCCTGGGGTACGGCACCGAGCTCCTACGAGCAGTACTTC; D: NA; length: 14; V: TRBV30; size: NA; J: TRBJ2-7